A selection of T cell receptor beta chains follows, all from one sample in a study of shared clonotypes between healthy human individuals. The method was immunoSEQ multiplex PCR; TCRdb's version includes in-frame clones alone and lacks a portion of them. The sample includes roughly 2 million clones, 90% to 95% of them seen just once. Sequencing input: naive CD4+ T cells sorted from blood. These receptors were collected from a young man in good health. Each CDR3 is given with its conserved first and last residue. A D gene is named only where the DNA matches it firmly.

d_call: NA
j_call: TRBJ1-6
v_call: TRBV30
cdr3_nt: TGTGCCTGGAGTGTACAAGAGGGGAAGATTGGGTCCCTTAATTCACCCCTCCACTTT
cdr3_aa: CAWSVQEGKIGSLNSPLHF

d_call: NA
j_call: TRBJ1-5
v_call: TRBV6-1
cdr3_nt: TGTGCCAGCAGTGAAGCCCGGGAGGACCATCAGCCCCAGCATTTT
cdr3_aa: CASSEAREDHQPQHF

d_call: TRBD2
j_call: TRBJ2-3
v_call: TRBV5-4
cdr3_nt: TGTGCCAGCAGCTTGGACGGGGGGGCCAGTGCAGATACGCAGTATTTT
cdr3_aa: CASSLDGGASADTQYF

d_call: NA
j_call: TRBJ1-1
v_call: TRBV6-6
cdr3_nt: TGTGCCAGCAGTACTACAGCCGCCAACACTGAAGCTTTCTTT
cdr3_aa: CASSTTAANTEAFF

d_call: TRBD2
j_call: TRBJ2-5
v_call: TRBV5-1
cdr3_nt: TGCGCCAGCAGCGCGTCCGGGACTAGCGGAGTTGAGACCCAGTACTTC
cdr3_aa: CASSASGTSGVETQYF

d_call: NA
j_call: TRBJ1-4
v_call: TRBV11-2
cdr3_nt: TGTGCCAGCAGCTTGAGTGCCAGTTCTAATGAAAAACTGTTTTTT
cdr3_aa: CASSLSASSNEKLFF

d_call: NA
j_call: TRBJ1-2
v_call: TRBV28
cdr3_nt: TGTGCCAGCACCGCTCCGGGCTATGGCTACACCTTC
cdr3_aa: CASTAPGYGYTF

d_call: TRBD1
j_call: TRBJ1-2
v_call: TRBV11-2
cdr3_nt: TGTGCCAGCAGCTTTTCCGACAGGGGGTCCGGCTACACCTTC
cdr3_aa: CASSFSDRGSGYTF

d_call: TRBD1
j_call: TRBJ2-7
v_call: TRBV6-6
cdr3_nt: TGTGCCAGCAGTTCTCCGGGACAGTCCTACGAGCAGTACTTC
cdr3_aa: CASSSPGQSYEQYF

d_call: NA
j_call: TRBJ1-5
v_call: TRBV6-4
cdr3_nt: TGTGCCAGCAGTGACGACAGTGTGGGACAGCCCCAGCATTTT
cdr3_aa: CASSDDSVGQPQHF

d_call: NA
j_call: TRBJ1-5
v_call: TRBV6-6
cdr3_nt: TGTGCCAGCAGTTACCGGGGGGCCGCTAGCAATCAGCCCCAGCATTTT
cdr3_aa: CASSYRGAASNQPQHF